This T cell receptor beta chain was sequenced during a study of metastatic and nonmetastatic thyroid tumors. Study-level background: Repertoires were compared across blood and tumor or nodule tissue from malignant and benign thyroid patients.

The authors' processing: Clinicopathological groups differed in CDR3, with these differences serving to build a distant-metastasis classifier for papillary thyroid cancer. TCRdb reprocessed the PCR reads using MiXCR. TCRdb assigned the V and J calls; the authors' analysis was not used. The sample lists fewer than 40,000 clones, under 20% occurring once. Findings and caveats of the study: The study reportedly found significantly higher TCR beta diversity in malignant thyroid tumors than benign nodules, in blood and tumor.

Ahead of thyroid surgery, no patient had received treatment of any kind. In the case of this clone: Its antigen is unidentified.

The germline V gene has CDR1 SNHLY and CDR2 FYNNEI. The CDR3 runs 18 residues. V was pared by 8 bases and J by 6 bases, with 14 bases of the junction left unmatched. The chain uses TRBV2 and TRBJ2-2; 14 nucleotides line up with TRBD2. The source material was tumor tissue. The TCR was taken from a female donor with papillary thyroid cancer or a benign thyroid nodule (not recorded which). Some clones in this sample may be carry-over from other donors' samples. For the CDR3, the DNA is TGTGCCAGCTCCGGGACTAGCGGGAGTGGTCGTCTTGCCGGGGAGCTGTTTTTT. Translating it yields CASSGTSGSGRLAGELFF.